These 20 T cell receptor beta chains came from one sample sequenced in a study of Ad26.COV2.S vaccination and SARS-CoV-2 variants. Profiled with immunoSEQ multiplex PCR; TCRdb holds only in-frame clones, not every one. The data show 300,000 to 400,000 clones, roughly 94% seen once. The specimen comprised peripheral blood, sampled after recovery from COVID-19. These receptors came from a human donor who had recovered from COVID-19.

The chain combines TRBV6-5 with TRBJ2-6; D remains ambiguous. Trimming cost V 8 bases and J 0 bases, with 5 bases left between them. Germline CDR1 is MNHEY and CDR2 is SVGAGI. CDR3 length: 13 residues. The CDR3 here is CASLRSGANVLTF. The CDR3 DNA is TGTGCCAGCCTCCGCTCTGGGGCCAACGTCCTGACTTTC.

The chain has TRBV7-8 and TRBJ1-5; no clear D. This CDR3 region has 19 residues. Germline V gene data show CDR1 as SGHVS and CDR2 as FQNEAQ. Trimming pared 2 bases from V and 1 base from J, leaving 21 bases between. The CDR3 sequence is CASSLLGRREGGSNQPQHF. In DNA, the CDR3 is TGTGCCAGCAGCTTATTGGGTCGGCGAGAGGGTGGGAGCAATCAGCCCCAGCATTTT.

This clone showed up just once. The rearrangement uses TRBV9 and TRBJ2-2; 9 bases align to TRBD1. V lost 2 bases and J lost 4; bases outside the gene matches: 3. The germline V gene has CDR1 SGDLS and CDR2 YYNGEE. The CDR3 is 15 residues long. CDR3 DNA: TGTGCCAGCAGCGTGGGACAGGGCGGCACCGGGGAGCTGTTTTTT. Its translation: CASSVGQGGTGELFF.

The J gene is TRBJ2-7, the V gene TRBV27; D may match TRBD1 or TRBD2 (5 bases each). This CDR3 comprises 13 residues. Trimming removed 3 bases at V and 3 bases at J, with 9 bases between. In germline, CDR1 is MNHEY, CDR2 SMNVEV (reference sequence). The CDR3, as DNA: TGTGCCAGCAGTTTCCGGGGCGACTACGAGCAGTACTTC. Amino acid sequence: CASSFRGDYEQYF.

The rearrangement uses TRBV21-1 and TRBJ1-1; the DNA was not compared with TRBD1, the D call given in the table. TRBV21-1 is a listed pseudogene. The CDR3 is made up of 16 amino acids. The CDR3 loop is CASSTPPGQGNTEAFF. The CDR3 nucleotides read TGTGCCAGCAGCACCCCCCCGGGACAGGGGAACACTGAAGCTTTCTTT.

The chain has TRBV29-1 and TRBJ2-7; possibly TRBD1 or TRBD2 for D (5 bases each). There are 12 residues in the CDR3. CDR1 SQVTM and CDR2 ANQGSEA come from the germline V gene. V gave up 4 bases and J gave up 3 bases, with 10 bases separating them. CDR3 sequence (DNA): TGCAGCGTTGTATGGGGGAGCTACGAGCAGTACTTC. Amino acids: CSVVWGSYEQYF.

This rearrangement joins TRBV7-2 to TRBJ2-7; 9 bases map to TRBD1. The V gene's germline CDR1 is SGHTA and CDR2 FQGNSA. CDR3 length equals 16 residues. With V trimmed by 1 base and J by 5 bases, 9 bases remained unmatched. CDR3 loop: CASSLGFGTGSHEQYF. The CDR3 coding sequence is TGTGCCAGCAGCTTAGGATTTGGGACAGGGTCGCACGAGCAGTACTTC.

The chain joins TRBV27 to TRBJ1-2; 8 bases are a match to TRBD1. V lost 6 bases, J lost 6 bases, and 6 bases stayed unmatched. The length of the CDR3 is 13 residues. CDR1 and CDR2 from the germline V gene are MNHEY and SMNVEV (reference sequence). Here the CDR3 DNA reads TGTGCCAGCAGCCCAGGGGGCGGAAATGGCTACACCTTC. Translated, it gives CASSPGGGNGYTF.

As DNA, the CDR3 is TGCGCCAGCCTATCGTCCTTGGATGAGCAGTTCTTC. Amino acid sequence: CASLSSLDEQFF. This chain links TRBV5-1 with TRBJ2-1; no clear D gene. Germline V gene data show CDR1 as SGHRS and CDR2 as YFSETQ. The CDR3 covers 12 residues. V lost 7 bases and J 8 bases, leaving 13 bases between the germline ends.

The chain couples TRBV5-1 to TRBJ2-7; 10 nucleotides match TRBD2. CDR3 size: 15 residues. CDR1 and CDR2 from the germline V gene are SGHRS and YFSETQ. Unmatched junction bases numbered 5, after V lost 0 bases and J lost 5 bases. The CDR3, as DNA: TGCGCCAGCAGCTTGGGGGCTAGCGGGGGCAACGAGCAGTACTTC. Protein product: CASSLGASGGNEQYF.

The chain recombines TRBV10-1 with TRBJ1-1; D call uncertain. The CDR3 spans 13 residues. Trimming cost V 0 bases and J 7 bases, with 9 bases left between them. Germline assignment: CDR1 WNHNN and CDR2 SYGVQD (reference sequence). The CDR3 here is CASSESHRDEAFF. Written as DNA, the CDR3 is TGCGCCAGCAGTGAGTCGCATCGGGATGAAGCTTTCTTT.

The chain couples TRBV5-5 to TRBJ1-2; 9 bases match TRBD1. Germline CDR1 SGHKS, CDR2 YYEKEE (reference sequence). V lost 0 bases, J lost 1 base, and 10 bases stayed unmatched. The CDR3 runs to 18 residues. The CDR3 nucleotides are TGTGCCAGCAGCTTGGCCGGGACAGGGATGGGGGGTAACTATGGCTACACCTTC. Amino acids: CASSLAGTGMGGNYGYTF.

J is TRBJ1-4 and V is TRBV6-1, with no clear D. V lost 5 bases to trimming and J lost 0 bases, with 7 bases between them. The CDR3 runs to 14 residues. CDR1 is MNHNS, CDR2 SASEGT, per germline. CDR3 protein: CASSYFATNEKLFF. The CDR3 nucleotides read TGTGCCAGCAGTTATTTCGCAACTAATGAAAAACTGTTTTTT.

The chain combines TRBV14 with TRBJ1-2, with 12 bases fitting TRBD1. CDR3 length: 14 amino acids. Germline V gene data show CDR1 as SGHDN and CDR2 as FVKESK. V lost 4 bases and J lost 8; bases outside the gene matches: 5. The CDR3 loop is CASSPGQGARGYTF. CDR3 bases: TGTGCCAGCAGCCCGGGACAGGGGGCGCGAGGCTACACCTTC.

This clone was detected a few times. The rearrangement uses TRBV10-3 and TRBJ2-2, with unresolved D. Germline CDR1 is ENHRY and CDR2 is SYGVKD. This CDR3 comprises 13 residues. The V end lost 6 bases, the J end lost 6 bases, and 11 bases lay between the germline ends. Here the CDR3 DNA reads TGTGCCATCAGGGGCGCAGCCTCCGGGGAGCTGTTTTTT. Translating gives CAIRGAASGELFF.

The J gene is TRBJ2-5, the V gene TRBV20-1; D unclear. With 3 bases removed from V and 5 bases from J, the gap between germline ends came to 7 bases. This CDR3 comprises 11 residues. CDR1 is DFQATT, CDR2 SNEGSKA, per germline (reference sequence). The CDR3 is CSASVGETQYF. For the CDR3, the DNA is TGCAGTGCTAGCGTGGGGGAGACCCAGTACTTC.

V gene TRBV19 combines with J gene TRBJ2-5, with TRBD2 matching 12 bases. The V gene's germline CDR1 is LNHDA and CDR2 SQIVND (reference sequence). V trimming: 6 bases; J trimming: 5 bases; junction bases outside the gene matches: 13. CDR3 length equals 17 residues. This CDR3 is CASSTLAGGPVGETQYF. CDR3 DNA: TGTGCCAGTAGCACCCTAGCGGGGGGGCCGGTTGGGGAGACCCAGTACTTC.

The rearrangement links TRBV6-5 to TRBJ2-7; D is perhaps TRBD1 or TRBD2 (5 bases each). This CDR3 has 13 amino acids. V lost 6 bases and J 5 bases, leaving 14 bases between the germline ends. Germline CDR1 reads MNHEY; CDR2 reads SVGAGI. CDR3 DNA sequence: TGTGCCAGCAGGCAGGGACGGCAGAACGAGCAGTACTTC. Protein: CASRQGRQNEQYF.

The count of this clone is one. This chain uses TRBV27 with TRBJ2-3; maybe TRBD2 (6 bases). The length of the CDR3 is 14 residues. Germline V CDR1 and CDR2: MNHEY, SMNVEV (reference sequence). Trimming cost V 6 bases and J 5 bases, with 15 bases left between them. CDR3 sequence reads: CASRDPGGKDTQYF. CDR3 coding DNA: TGTGCCAGCAGGGACCCCGGAGGGAAAGATACGCAGTATTTT.

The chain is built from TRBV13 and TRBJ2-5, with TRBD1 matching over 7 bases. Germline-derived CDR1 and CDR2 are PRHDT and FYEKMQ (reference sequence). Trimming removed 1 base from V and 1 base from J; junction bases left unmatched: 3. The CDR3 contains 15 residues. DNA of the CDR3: TGTGCCAGCAGCTTAGCGAGGGGGCCCCAAGAGACCCAGTACTTC. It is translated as CASSLARGPQETQYF.